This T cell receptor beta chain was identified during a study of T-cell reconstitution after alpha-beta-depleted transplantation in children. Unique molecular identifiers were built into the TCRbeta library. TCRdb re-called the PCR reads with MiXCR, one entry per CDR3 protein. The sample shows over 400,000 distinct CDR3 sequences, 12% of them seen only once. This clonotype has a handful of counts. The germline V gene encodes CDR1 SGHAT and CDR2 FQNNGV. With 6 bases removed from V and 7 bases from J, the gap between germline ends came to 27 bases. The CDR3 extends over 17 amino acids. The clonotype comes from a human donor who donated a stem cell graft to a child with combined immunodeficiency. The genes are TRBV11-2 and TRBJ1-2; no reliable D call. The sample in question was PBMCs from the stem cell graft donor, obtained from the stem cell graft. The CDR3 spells CASSSSTGWGGAGGYTF. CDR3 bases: TGTGCCAGCAGTTCATCAACTGGATGGGGAGGCGCGGGTGGCTACACCTTC.